This is a list of T cell receptor beta chains from one sample in a study of T cell clones after liver transplantation. The repertoire was sequenced with immunoSEQ multiplex PCR; TCRdb's copy has only in-frame clones and lacks some. The data show 50,000 or so clones, roughly 74% seen once. This sample comprised CD4+ T cells from blood, obtained less than 70 months after liver transplant. Receptors originate from a human patient who received a liver transplant. Some T cells may be supplied by the graft donor. Each CDR3 is given with its conserved first and last residue. The D gene is left open where the match is weak. Only part of the rows carry a size: once, few, many, or a class if the clone is expanded.

j_gene: TRBJ1-5
abundance: once
d_gene: TRBD1
v_gene: TRBV18
CDR3nt: TGTGCCAGCTCACAGGGGACAGCAATCGACAATCAGCCCCAGCATTTT
CDR3aa: CASSQGTAIDNQPQHF

j_gene: TRBJ2-1
abundance: NA
d_gene: NA
v_gene: TRBV28
CDR3nt: TGTGCCAGCAGTTCTGCAAGGACGGTCTACAATGAGCAGTTCTTC
CDR3aa: CASSSARTVYNEQFF

j_gene: TRBJ1-1
abundance: NA
d_gene: TRBD1
v_gene: TRBV7-9
CDR3nt: TGTGCCAGCAGTTTCGGGACAGCCGTACGGAACACTGAAGCTTTCTTT
CDR3aa: CASSFGTAVRNTEAFF

j_gene: TRBJ1-6
abundance: few
d_gene: NA
v_gene: TRBV4-1
CDR3nt: TGCGCCAGCAGCCAAGAAGTAGGGGGGTCACCCCTCCACTTT
CDR3aa: CASSQEVGGSPLHF

j_gene: TRBJ2-3
abundance: NA
d_gene: TRBD2
v_gene: TRBV29-1
CDR3nt: TGCAGCGTATCCACAGGACTAGCAGGGCAGTATTTT
CDR3aa: CSVSTGLAGQYF

j_gene: TRBJ1-2
abundance: once
d_gene: NA
v_gene: TRBV7-9
CDR3nt: TGTGCCAGCAGCTTAGTAGAGGGGTTGGGTGGTGGCTACACCTTC
CDR3aa: CASSLVEGLGGGYTF

j_gene: TRBJ2-7
abundance: NA
d_gene: TRBD1
v_gene: TRBV2
CDR3nt: TGTGCCAGCAGTCTGACAGGGGCAATCTCCTACGAGCAGTACTTC
CDR3aa: CASSLTGAISYEQYF

j_gene: TRBJ2-7
abundance: NA
d_gene: TRBD1
v_gene: TRBV10-3
CDR3nt: TGTGCCATGGCCGGGACAGGCTCCTACGAGCAGTACTTC
CDR3aa: CAMAGTGSYEQYF

j_gene: TRBJ1-5
abundance: NA
d_gene: NA
v_gene: TRBV6-1
CDR3nt: TGTGCCAGCAGTGAAGGACTTAATAGCAATCAGCCCCAGCATTTT
CDR3aa: CASSEGLNSNQPQHF

j_gene: TRBJ2-3
abundance: NA
d_gene: NA
v_gene: TRBV11-3
CDR3nt: TGTGCCAGCAGCTCCCGAGGGGGGATTGATACGCAGTATTTT
CDR3aa: CASSSRGGIDTQYF

j_gene: TRBJ1-3
abundance: NA
d_gene: NA
v_gene: TRBV6-1
CDR3nt: TGTGCCAGCAGCCCGACAGTGAGCTCTGGAAACACCATATATTTT
CDR3aa: CASSPTVSSGNTIYF

j_gene: TRBJ1-5
abundance: few
d_gene: NA
v_gene: TRBV15
CDR3nt: TGTGCCACCAGCAGAGGGGGGAGGGACAATCAGCCCCAGCATTTT
CDR3aa: CATSRGGRDNQPQHF

j_gene: TRBJ1-1
abundance: NA
d_gene: NA
v_gene: TRBV2
CDR3nt: TGTGCCAGCAGCGACCGGAGGGAGACGGGTGAAGCTTTCTTT
CDR3aa: CASSDRRETGEAFF

j_gene: TRBJ2-1
abundance: NA
d_gene: TRBD2
v_gene: TRBV6-4
CDR3nt: TGTGCCAGCAGTGACAGCGGGGGGGCCCATGAGCAGTTCTTC
CDR3aa: CASSDSGGAHEQFF

j_gene: TRBJ1-2
abundance: NA
d_gene: NA
v_gene: TRBV5-5
CDR3nt: TGTGCCAGCAGCTTGGATCGGCAGGGATGGCTAGGGGGCTACACCTTC
CDR3aa: CASSLDRQGWLGGYTF

j_gene: TRBJ2-5
abundance: NA
d_gene: TRBD2
v_gene: TRBV7-2
CDR3nt: TGTGCCAGCAGCCGCGGGACTACCGCAGAGACCCAGTACTTC
CDR3aa: CASSRGTTAETQYF

j_gene: TRBJ2-5
abundance: NA
d_gene: NA
v_gene: TRBV28
CDR3nt: TGTGCCAGCAGTCGTAAAACGGGAGAGACCCAGTACTTC
CDR3aa: CASSRKTGETQYF

j_gene: TRBJ2-7
abundance: once
d_gene: NA
v_gene: TRBV6-1
CDR3nt: TGTGCGTGCAAGGGCGGGGGCTTCTACGAGCAGTACTTC
CDR3aa: CACKGGGFYEQYF

j_gene: TRBJ2-7
abundance: few
d_gene: NA
v_gene: TRBV28
CDR3nt: TGTGCCAGCAGTAACTCCCCCTCGGGGAGCGAGCAGTACTTC
CDR3aa: CASSNSPSGSEQYF

j_gene: TRBJ1-5
abundance: NA
d_gene: NA
v_gene: TRBV7-8
CDR3nt: TGTGCCAGCAGCAGAGGGTGGGGGGCGGATCAGCCCCAGCATTTT
CDR3aa: CASSRGWGADQPQHF

j_gene: TRBJ2-1
abundance: NA
d_gene: TRBD1
v_gene: TRBV18
CDR3nt: TGTGCCAGCTCCGCCAGGACAGGAGATTTAAATGAGCAGTTCTTC
CDR3aa: CASSARTGDLNEQFF

j_gene: TRBJ1-5
abundance: NA
d_gene: NA
v_gene: TRBV2
CDR3nt: TGTGCCAGCAGTGAAAACAACGGAGTTAATCAGCCCCAGCATTTT
CDR3aa: CASSENNGVNQPQHF

j_gene: TRBJ2-7
abundance: NA
d_gene: NA
v_gene: TRBV6-5
CDR3nt: TGTGCCAGCAGTTACCGACTCATGACTGAGACCTACGAGCAGTACTTC
CDR3aa: CASSYRLMTETYEQYF

j_gene: TRBJ2-1
abundance: NA
d_gene: NA
v_gene: TRBV11-2
CDR3nt: TGTGCCAGCAGCTTAGAGGTCCAGGCCAATGAGCAGTTCTTC
CDR3aa: CASSLEVQANEQFF

j_gene: TRBJ1-1
abundance: NA
d_gene: NA
v_gene: TRBV19
CDR3nt: TGTGCCAGTACTCTACTAAAGTCAGGGGTCACTGAAGCTTTCTTT
CDR3aa: CASTLLKSGVTEAFF

j_gene: TRBJ1-1
abundance: NA
d_gene: TRBD1
v_gene: TRBV2
CDR3nt: TGTGCCAGCAGGGGGTCCCGGGACAGGGGTCGGAACACTGAAGCTTTCTTT
CDR3aa: CASRGSRDRGRNTEAFF

j_gene: TRBJ1-2
abundance: NA
d_gene: NA
v_gene: TRBV28
CDR3nt: TGTGCCAGCAGTTTACAATCGGAAGGGGAAGGCTACACCTTC
CDR3aa: CASSLQSEGEGYTF

j_gene: TRBJ1-2
abundance: NA
d_gene: NA
v_gene: TRBV6-6
CDR3nt: TGTGCCAGCAGTCGGACAAGCGAGGGTGGCTACACCTTC
CDR3aa: CASSRTSEGGYTF

j_gene: TRBJ1-6
abundance: NA
d_gene: TRBD1
v_gene: TRBV6-5
CDR3nt: TGTGCCAGCAGTGGTGGACAGGGACCCAATTCACCCCTCCACTTT
CDR3aa: CASSGGQGPNSPLHF

j_gene: TRBJ2-7
abundance: few
d_gene: NA
v_gene: TRBV5-1
CDR3nt: TGCGCCAGCAGCCTCAGACTGAACTCCTACGAGCAGTACTTC
CDR3aa: CASSLRLNSYEQYF

j_gene: TRBJ2-3
abundance: NA
d_gene: NA
v_gene: TRBV19
CDR3nt: TGTGCCAGTAGTATTTCCCGGGAAGATACGCAGTATTTT
CDR3aa: CASSISREDTQYF

j_gene: TRBJ2-3
abundance: NA
d_gene: TRBD1
v_gene: TRBV5-1
CDR3nt: TGCGCCAGCAGCACACTACCTGCCGGGACAGGGGGCCCAGATACGCAGTATTTT
CDR3aa: CASSTLPAGTGGPDTQYF

j_gene: TRBJ1-6
abundance: NA
d_gene: TRBD1
v_gene: TRBV7-9
CDR3nt: TGTGCCAGCAGCTTAGGTTCAGGGGGCACTTCACCCCTCCACTTT
CDR3aa: CASSLGSGGTSPLHF

j_gene: TRBJ1-1
abundance: NA
d_gene: NA
v_gene: TRBV11-2
CDR3nt: TGTGCCAGCAGCTCGGACCCGGGCGCTGAAGCTTTCTTT
CDR3aa: CASSSDPGAEAFF

j_gene: TRBJ2-5
abundance: NA
d_gene: NA
v_gene: TRBV4-2
CDR3nt: TGTGCCACCTCCGGGATGTACCAAGAGACCCAGTACTTC
CDR3aa: CATSGMYQETQYF

j_gene: TRBJ2-2
abundance: NA
d_gene: NA
v_gene: TRBV9
CDR3nt: TGTGCCAGCAGCTTCTCGGGGTTTGCCGGGGAGCTGTTTTTT
CDR3aa: CASSFSGFAGELFF

j_gene: TRBJ2-7
abundance: NA
d_gene: TRBD2
v_gene: TRBV30
CDR3nt: TGTGCCTGGAGTGTTGGTCGGGGGGTGGGTGAGCAGTACTTC
CDR3aa: CAWSVGRGVGEQYF

j_gene: TRBJ2-5
abundance: NA
d_gene: TRBD1
v_gene: TRBV15
CDR3nt: TGTGCCACCAGCAGGGGGGACAGGGACCACGAGACCCAGTACTTC
CDR3aa: CATSRGDRDHETQYF

j_gene: TRBJ2-2
abundance: NA
d_gene: NA
v_gene: TRBV7-6
CDR3nt: TGTGCCAGCAGCTTAGCGCTAGTCCAGGCCACCGGGGAGCTGTTTTTT
CDR3aa: CASSLALVQATGELFF

j_gene: TRBJ1-2
abundance: NA
d_gene: NA
v_gene: TRBV7-2
CDR3nt: TGTGCCAGCAGCCCCCCCGCGACCTATGGCTACACCTTC
CDR3aa: CASSPPATYGYTF

j_gene: TRBJ1-3
abundance: NA
d_gene: NA
v_gene: TRBV10-1
CDR3nt: TGCGCCAGCAGTGACAGCTCTGGAAACACCATATATTTT
CDR3aa: CASSDSSGNTIYF

j_gene: TRBJ2-3
abundance: once
d_gene: NA
v_gene: TRBV6-5
CDR3nt: TGTGCCAGCAGTTCGCCCTACCCCAGGATATGGTATTTT
CDR3aa: CASSSPYPRIWYF

j_gene: TRBJ2-1
abundance: NA
d_gene: NA
v_gene: TRBV7-9
CDR3nt: TGTGCCAGCAGCTTAGGCGTCACGAGGGACCGGACGGACAATGAGCAGTTCTTC
CDR3aa: CASSLGVTRDRTDNEQFF

j_gene: TRBJ2-3
abundance: few
d_gene: TRBD2
v_gene: TRBV11-3
CDR3nt: TGTGCCAGCAGTGGTAGCGGGGGATACACAGATACGCAGTATTTT
CDR3aa: CASSGSGGYTDTQYF

j_gene: TRBJ2-1
abundance: NA
d_gene: NA
v_gene: TRBV5-4
CDR3nt: TGTGCCAGCAGCCCCCGGGGTTCGAGCTCCTACAATGAGCAGTTCTTC
CDR3aa: CASSPRGSSSYNEQFF

j_gene: TRBJ2-1
abundance: NA
d_gene: NA
v_gene: TRBV7-8
CDR3nt: TGTGCCAGCAGCTCCCTCCTAGCCTATACTTCCTACAATGAGCAGTTCTTC
CDR3aa: CASSSLLAYTSYNEQFF

j_gene: TRBJ1-1
abundance: NA
d_gene: NA
v_gene: TRBV18
CDR3nt: TGTGCCAGCTCCCTCGGGGGGCGGACTGAAGCTTTCTTT
CDR3aa: CASSLGGRTEAFF

j_gene: TRBJ2-7
abundance: NA
d_gene: NA
v_gene: TRBV28
CDR3nt: TGTGCCAGCAGGCCACAGGGTTACGGGTACGAGCAGTACTTC
CDR3aa: CASRPQGYGYEQYF

j_gene: TRBJ1-1
abundance: few
d_gene: NA
v_gene: TRBV11-2
CDR3nt: TGTGCCAGCAGCTTAGATCCCGGGGACACTGAAGCTTTCTTT
CDR3aa: CASSLDPGDTEAFF

j_gene: TRBJ2-3
abundance: few
d_gene: TRBD2
v_gene: TRBV27
CDR3nt: TGTGCCAGCAGCCTAGAACGCGGGGGTACGCAGTATTTT
CDR3aa: CASSLERGGTQYF

j_gene: TRBJ1-6
abundance: NA
d_gene: TRBD1
v_gene: TRBV7-3
CDR3nt: TGTGCCAGCAGCTTAACCGGGGACAGGGGTAATTCACCCCTCCACTTT
CDR3aa: CASSLTGDRGNSPLHF

j_gene: TRBJ2-7
abundance: NA
d_gene: NA
v_gene: TRBV28
CDR3nt: TGTGCCAGCAGACCCGCCAGGGCAGGACAATTCACCTACGAGCAGTACTTC
CDR3aa: CASRPARAGQFTYEQYF

j_gene: TRBJ2-1
abundance: NA
d_gene: TRBD1
v_gene: TRBV9
CDR3nt: TGTGCCAGCAGCGTCCTTACAGGGGATGAGCAGTTCTTC
CDR3aa: CASSVLTGDEQFF

j_gene: TRBJ2-3
abundance: NA
d_gene: NA
v_gene: TRBV6-5
CDR3nt: TGTGCCAGCAGTTACGGCTTCCTACCCACAGATACGCAGTATTTT
CDR3aa: CASSYGFLPTDTQYF

j_gene: TRBJ1-2
abundance: NA
d_gene: NA
v_gene: TRBV14
CDR3nt: TGTGCCAGCAGCCGCCCGTCGGGTGGCTACACCTTC
CDR3aa: CASSRPSGGYTF